This TCR beta chain comes out of a study of T cell responses to AZD1222 COVID-19 vaccine. The sample holds one count of this clone. Sequenced by immunoSEQ multiplex PCR; TCRdb stores in-frame clones only, minus some. Of around 150,000 clones listed, 80% to 90% are singletons. This TCR derives from an adult in good health. The material was peripheral blood, obtained on day 0 of AZD1222 vaccination.

CDR3 amino acids: CASSLDGHGYTF. In DNA form, the CDR3 reads TGTGCCAGCAGCTTAGATGGCCATGGCTACACCTTC. The J gene is TRBJ1-2, the V gene TRBV11-2; D gene uncertain. V lost 0 bases and J lost 6, with 5 bases in between. Germline V gene sequence: CDR1 SGHAT, CDR2 FQNNGV. This CDR3 contains 12 residues. Full variable domain (outside the CDR3, taken from reference TRBV11-2 and TRBJ1-2): EAGVAQSPRYKIIEKRQSVAFWCNPISGHATLYWYQQILGQGPKLLIQFQNNGVVDDSQLPKDRFSAERLKGVDSTLKIQPAKLEDSAVYLCASSLDGHGYTFGSGTRLTVV.